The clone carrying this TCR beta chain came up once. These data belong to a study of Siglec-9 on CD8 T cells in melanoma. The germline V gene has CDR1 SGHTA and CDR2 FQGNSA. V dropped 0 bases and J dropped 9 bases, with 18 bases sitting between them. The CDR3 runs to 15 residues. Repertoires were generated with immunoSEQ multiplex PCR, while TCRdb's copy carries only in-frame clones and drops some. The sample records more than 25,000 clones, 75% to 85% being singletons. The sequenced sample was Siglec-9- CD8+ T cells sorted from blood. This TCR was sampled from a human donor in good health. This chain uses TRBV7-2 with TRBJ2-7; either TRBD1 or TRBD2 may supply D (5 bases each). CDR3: CASSLAGTGMVWQYF. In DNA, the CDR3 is TGTGCCAGCAGCTTAGCCGGGACGGGGATGGTCTGGCAGTACTTC.